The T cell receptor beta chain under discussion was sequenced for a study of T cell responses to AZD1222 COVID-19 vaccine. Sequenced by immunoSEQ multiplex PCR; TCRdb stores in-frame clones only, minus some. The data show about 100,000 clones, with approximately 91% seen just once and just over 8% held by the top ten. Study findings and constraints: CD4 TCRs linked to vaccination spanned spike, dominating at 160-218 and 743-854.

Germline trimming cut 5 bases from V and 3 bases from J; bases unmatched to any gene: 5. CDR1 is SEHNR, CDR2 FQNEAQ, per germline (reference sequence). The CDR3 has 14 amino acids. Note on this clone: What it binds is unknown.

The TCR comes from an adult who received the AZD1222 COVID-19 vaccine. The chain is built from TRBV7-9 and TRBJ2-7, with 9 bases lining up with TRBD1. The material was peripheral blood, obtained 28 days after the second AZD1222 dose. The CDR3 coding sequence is TGTGCCAGCAGCATAATGGGACAGGGCTACGAGCAGTACTTC. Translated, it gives CASSIMGQGYEQYF.